This T cell receptor (beta chain) came from a study of T cells in Graves' hyperthyroidism and ophthalmopathy. Only a few counts were recorded for this clonotype. It was RNA transcripts that yielded the amplified TCR beta CDR3 regions. HTBI primers drove first-round RT-PCR of the TCR CDR3. TCRdb independently ran MiXCR on the multiplex PCR reads; one entry per CDR3 protein. In the table there are around 340,000 distinct CDR3 sequences, approximately 14% of which are singletons. The CDR3 totals 17 residues. CDR1 is SNHLY and CDR2 is FYNNEI in the germline V gene. V lost 3 bases and J 2 bases, leaving 17 bases between the germline ends.

This clonotype originated in a woman in her 30s with Graves' hyperthyroidism. V usage is TRBV2 and J usage is TRBJ1-5, with D possibly TRBD1 on 5 matching bases. The sequencing sample was made of blood. The CDR3 coding sequence is TGTGCCAGCAGTGATACTGGAGTCAGGGTCGGCAATCAGCCCCAGCATTTT. Its protein is CASSDTGVRVGNQPQHF.